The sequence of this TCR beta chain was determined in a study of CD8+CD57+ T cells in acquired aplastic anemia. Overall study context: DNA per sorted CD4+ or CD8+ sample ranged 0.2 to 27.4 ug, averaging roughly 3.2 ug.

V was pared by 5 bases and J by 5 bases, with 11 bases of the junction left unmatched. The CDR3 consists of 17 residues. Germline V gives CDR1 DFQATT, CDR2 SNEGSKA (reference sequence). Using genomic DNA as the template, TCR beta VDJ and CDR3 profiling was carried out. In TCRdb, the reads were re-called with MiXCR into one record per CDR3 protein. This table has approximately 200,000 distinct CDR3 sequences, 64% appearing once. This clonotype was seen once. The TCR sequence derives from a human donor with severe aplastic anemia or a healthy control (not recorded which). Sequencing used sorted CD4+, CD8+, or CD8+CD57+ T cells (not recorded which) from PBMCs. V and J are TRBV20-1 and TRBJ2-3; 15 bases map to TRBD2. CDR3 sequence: CSASRRGTSGGQDTQYF. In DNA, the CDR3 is TGCAGTGCTTCTCGTCGCGGGACTAGCGGGGGGCAAGATACGCAGTATTTT.